These T cell receptor beta chains were read from a single sample in a study of cytomegalovirus exposure and HLA in healthy donors. Profiled with immunoSEQ multiplex PCR; TCRdb holds only in-frame clones, not every one. The repertoire has about 140,000 clones, around 73% of them found once; the top ten carry 1.5% to 2%. Sequences were obtained from PBMCs. The origin of the receptors is a female donor in good health and CMV-seronegative. Both conserved end residues are part of each CDR3. Each record gives: J gene, clone size, CDR3 length, D gene, V gene, CDR3 DNA, CDR3 protein. A D gene is named only where the DNA matches it firmly. Clone size, where shown, is once, few, many, or a class for clones that have expanded.

TRBJ2-5	few	16	TRBD1	TRBV18	TGTGCCAGCTCACCTACCCCTGCAGGGGGTGGAGAGACCCAGTACTTC	CASSPTPAGGGETQYF
TRBJ1-6	NA	18	TRBD1	TRBV19	TGTGCCAGTAGGCCTGTCAGCAGAGGACAGGGGGCAAATTCACCCCTCCACTTT	CASRPVSRGQGANSPLHF
TRBJ1-5	NA	16	NA	TRBV5-6	TGTGCCAGCAGCCTTAGGGGGAGTGGGAGCAATCAGCCCCAGCATTTT	CASSLRGSGSNQPQHF
TRBJ2-7	NA	14	NA	TRBV10-3	TGTGCCATCAGTGTATCAGGGGCCGGAAGCGAGCAGTACTTC	CAISVSGAGSEQYF
TRBJ1-5	NA	15	TRBD1	TRBV19	TGTGCCAGTAGTATGACGGACAGGGGGGATCAGCCCCAGCATTTT	CASSMTDRGDQPQHF
TRBJ2-7	few	16	TRBD1	TRBV2	TGTGCCAGCAGTGGAAGACAGGGGGCGATTACCTACGAGCAGTACTTC	CASSGRQGAITYEQYF
TRBJ2-1	NA	15	TRBD2	TRBV9	TGTGCCAGCAGCGCTAGCGGGAACTCCTACAATGAGCAGTTCTTC	CASSASGNSYNEQFF
TRBJ2-6	NA	18	TRBD1	TRBV9	TGTGCCAGCAGCGTAGAACAGGGGGGAGGCTCTGGGGCCAACGTCCTGACTTTC	CASSVEQGGGSGANVLTF
TRBJ2-5	NA	19	NA	TRBV11-3	TGTGCCAGCAGCTTAGACGTTTTCGATAGCAAGGAGTACCAAGAGACCCAGTACTTC	CASSLDVFDSKEYQETQYF
TRBJ2-7	NA	13	NA	TRBV27	TGTGCCAGCAGTCAGGGATTTACCAACGAGCAGTACTTC	CASSQGFTNEQYF
TRBJ2-3	few	12	NA	TRBV5-1	TGCGCCAGCAGCTTGATCGGAGATACGCAGTATTTT	CASSLIGDTQYF
TRBJ2-3	NA	16	TRBD2	TRBV7-8	TGTGCCAGCAGCTTAGTTACGGGGGGGATGGTAGATACGCAGTATTTT	CASSLVTGGMVDTQYF
TRBJ2-7	few	15	TRBD2	TRBV5-6	TGTGCCAGCAGCTTTCGTGGCGGGAGTAGCAGCGAGCAGTACTTC	CASSFRGGSSSEQYF
TRBJ1-1	once	13	NA	TRBV5-5	TGTGCCAGCAGCATAACAGAGAACACTGAAGCTTTCTTT	CASSITENTEAFF
TRBJ1-4	NA	14	NA	TRBV21-1	TGTGCCAGCAGCAAAGGAGGGTATAGCGAAAAACTGTTTTTT	CASSKGGYSEKLFF
TRBJ2-4	NA	12	NA	TRBV6-1	TGTGCCAGCAGTGGGACAGCCAACATTCAGTACTTC	CASSGTANIQYF
TRBJ2-7	NA	17	TRBD1	TRBV28	TGTGCCAGCAGTTCCCCCGGGACAGGGGGCGGGGGAAACGAGCAGTACTTC	CASSSPGTGGGGNEQYF
TRBJ1-1	few	14	NA	TRBV30	TGTGCCTGGAGTAGGCGGGATGGGAACACTGAAGCTTTCTTT	CAWSRRDGNTEAFF
TRBJ2-1	NA	12	NA	TRBV5-1	TGCGCCAGCAGCATCTACTACAATGAGCAGTTCTTC	CASSIYYNEQFF
TRBJ2-7	NA	16	TRBD2	TRBV4-1	TGCGCCAGCAGCCAAGATGCAAGCGGGAGTTCCTACGAGCAGTACTTC	CASSQDASGSSYEQYF
TRBJ1-1	NA	15	TRBD1	TRBV28	TGTGCCAGCAGTTTATGGGGGACAGTTAACACTGAAGCTTTCTTT	CASSLWGTVNTEAFF
TRBJ1-4	NA	15	TRBD1	TRBV2	TGTGCCAGCAGCGCAACAGGGGTGACTAATGAAAAACTGTTTTTT	CASSATGVTNEKLFF
TRBJ1-1	NA	15	NA	TRBV27	TGTGCCAGCGCCCTTTACACAGGGAGAGATACTGAAGCTTTCTTT	CASALYTGRDTEAFF
TRBJ2-7	NA	15	TRBD1	TRBV28	TGTGCCAGCAGTTTGGGGGGGACAGGGTCCTACGAGCAGTACTTC	CASSLGGTGSYEQYF
TRBJ1-6	NA	18	NA	TRBV5-1	TGCGCCAGCAGCTTGTGGACGGGAAGGAGCTCCTATAATTCACCCCTCCACTTT	CASSLWTGRSSYNSPLHF
TRBJ2-3	NA	16	NA	TRBV5-4	TGTGCCAGCAGCTTTATCGGTGGGGGCGCTGGGGATACGCAGTATTTT	CASSFIGGGAGDTQYF
TRBJ1-2	NA	17	TRBD1	TRBV7-6	TGTGCCAGCAGCCCACCCGGGAGGACAGGGCCTGATTATGGCTACACCTTC	CASSPPGRTGPDYGYTF
TRBJ1-5	NA	15	NA	TRBV18	TGTGCCAGCTCACCCCAGACAGGAAGGGGCCAGCCCCAGCATTTT	CASSPQTGRGQPQHF
TRBJ2-5	NA	15	TRBD1	TRBV2	TGTGCCAGCGGTCGCGGGGGACAGGGCTTAGAGACCCAGTACTTC	CASGRGGQGLETQYF
TRBJ1-1	NA	14	NA	TRBV6-1	TGTGCCAGCAGTGAAGCCGCCGCCAGCTCGAGGGCTTTCTTT	CASSEAAASSRAFF
TRBJ2-7	NA	15	TRBD1	TRBV19	TGTGCCAGTAGGGTCGCCGGGACAGGGGGCCACGAGCAGTACTTC	CASRVAGTGGHEQYF
TRBJ2-7	NA	17	TRBD2	TRBV5-1	TGCGCCAGCAGTTCCGGGACTAGCGGCATCAGTCCCTACGAGCAGTACTTC	CASSSGTSGISPYEQYF
TRBJ2-2	once	15	NA	TRBV27	TGTGCCAGCAGTTTGGCAGGGTTCCGCACCGGGGAGCTGTTTTTT	CASSLAGFRTGELFF
TRBJ1-5	NA	16	TRBD1	TRBV15	TGTGCCACCAGCGCGGAGACAGGGGATAGCAATCAGCCCCAGCATTTT	CATSAETGDSNQPQHF
TRBJ1-5	NA	15	NA	TRBV6-1	TGTGCCAGCAGTGAGGAGGAGTGGGGCAATCAGCCCCAGCATTTT	CASSEEEWGNQPQHF
TRBJ1-6	NA	14	TRBD1	TRBV28	TGTGCCAGCAGTTTAACAGGGGACAATTCACCCCTCCACTTT	CASSLTGDNSPLHF
TRBJ1-2	NA	15	TRBD1	TRBV5-1	TGCGCCAGCAGCTCCTCAGGGGGCCAGGCCTATGGCTACACCTTC	CASSSSGGQAYGYTF
TRBJ2-3	NA	16	TRBD2	TRBV9	TGTGCCAGCAGCCCGAGACTAGCGGGAGGGCCTGAAGCGCAGTATTTT	CASSPRLAGGPEAQYF
TRBJ1-1	once	14	NA	TRBV7-8	TGTGCCAGCAGCTTACTCAGGGGCGAGGTTGAAGCTTTCTTT	CASSLLRGEVEAFF
TRBJ1-1	NA	14	NA	TRBV29-1	TGCAGCGTTGATGGGGGGGGAAGAGGCACTGAAGCTTTCTTT	CSVDGGGRGTEAFF
TRBJ2-1	NA	15	TRBD2	TRBV11-2	TGTGCCAGCAGCTCGACTAGCGGGAGGGCCCAGGAGCAGTTCTTC	CASSSTSGRAQEQFF
TRBJ1-2	once	15	NA	TRBV30	TGTGCCTGGAGGACAGAGGCAGGGGCTAACTATGGCTACACCTTC	CAWRTEAGANYGYTF
TRBJ2-5	few	16	TRBD2	TRBV7-7	TGTGCTAGCAGCTTGCGGACTAGCGGGAGGGGGGAGACCCAGTACTTC	CASSLRTSGRGETQYF
TRBJ1-5	NA	15	TRBD1	TRBV2	TGTGCCAGCAGTGTAGAGGGGGCGGGCAGTCAGCCCCAGCATTTT	CASSVEGAGSQPQHF
TRBJ2-2	once	15	TRBD2	TRBV5-4	TGTGCCAGCAGCCCCGTTGCGGGAGATACCGGGGAGCTGTTTTTT	CASSPVAGDTGELFF
TRBJ2-7	NA	15	NA	TRBV4-1	TGCGCCAGCAGCGATGAGGGAGGCCTTAACTACGAGCAGTACTTC	CASSDEGGLNYEQYF